This record looks at one TCR beta chain sequence and its context. What it recognizes is unknown. Genomic DNA acted as the template from which TCR beta VDJ combination and CDR3 sequence profiling were carried out. TCRdb reanalysed the reads using MiXCR and keeps one entry per CDR3 protein. The sample has tens of thousands of distinct CDR3 sequences, roughly 77% seen once. Germline V lookup: CDR1 SNHLY, CDR2 FYNNEI. CDR3 size: 11 residues. Deletions cut 5 bases from V and 11 bases from J, with 7 bases between. The sample is drawn from a study of CD8+CD57+ T cells in acquired aplastic anemia. Looking at the study overall: The study obtained an average of about 3.4 ug of DNA from sorted CD4+ and CD8+ cells. Study-level findings and limits: Patients and controls shared 25 to 30 CD8+ CDR3 sequences, which appeared highly expressed in patients and within their immunodominant clones.

This TCR was recovered from a human donor in good health, serving as a control. The genes are TRBV2 and TRBJ2-6; D is possibly TRBD1 (5 bases). Sequencing was performed on sorted CD4+, CD8+, or CD8+CD57+ T cells (not recorded which) from PBMCs. The CDR3 sequence: CASSSRDVLTF. As DNA, the CDR3 is TGTGCCAGCAGTAGCAGGGACGTCCTGACTTTC.